The next 26 T cell receptor beta chains were all read from a single sample in a study of long-term antiretroviral therapy in people with HIV. Researchers report immunoSEQ v3.0 was run at survey level. The protocol was immunoSEQ multiplex PCR, while the TCRdb copy is restricted to in-frame clones and leaves out a portion. The table lists 25,000 to 40,000 clones, 95% to 98% of them singletons, with less than 2.5% in the top ten. Source: unsorted PBMCs, taken 7.6 years after starting antiretroviral therapy. These receptors originate from a man younger than 40 with HIV.

This chain joins TRBV7-8 and TRBJ1-1; no clear D. Trimming removed 0 bases at V and 0 bases at J, with 8 bases between. The CDR3 consists of 15 residues. Per the germline V gene, CDR1 is SGHVS and CDR2 is FQNEAQ. Here the CDR3 DNA reads TGTGCCAGCAGCTTAGCGCCGGGAATGAACACTGAAGCTTTCTTT. The encoded protein is CASSLAPGMNTEAFF.

The V call is TRBV7-9, the J call TRBJ2-3; D may be TRBD1 or TRBD2 (5 bases each). There are 11 residues in the CDR3. V shed 7 bases and J shed 4 bases, with 6 bases lying between them. Germline V CDR1 and CDR2: SEHNR, FQNEAQ (reference sequence). The CDR3 coding sequence is TGTGCCAGCATGGGGGCAGATACGCAGTATTTT. Protein product: CASMGADTQYF.

The V and J genes are TRBV29-1 and TRBJ1-2, with D possibly TRBD1 on 5 matching bases. The CDR3 has 13 amino acids. V was clipped by 3 bases and J by 8 bases, with 16 bases between them. The germline CDR1 and CDR2 sequences are SQVTM and ANQGSEA. Written as DNA, the CDR3 is TGCAGCGTTGAGGACACGGCATTGGGCGGCTACACCTTC. Residues: CSVEDTALGGYTF.

This clone was observed a single time. The J gene is TRBJ2-2, the V gene TRBV27; tentatively, D is TRBD2 (6 bases). Germline-derived CDR1 and CDR2 are MNHEY and SMNVEV (reference sequence). Between the trimmed V and J ends, which lost 7 bases and 4 bases, there was a span of 13 bases. The CDR3 totals 14 residues. CDR3 region: CASTVRRGTGELFF. The CDR3 region has the DNA TGTGCCAGCACCGTCCGGAGGGGCACCGGGGAGCTGTTTTTT.

The genes are TRBV4-1 and TRBJ2-3; weak D call: TRBD1 (6 bases). Germline V gives CDR1 MGHRA, CDR2 YSYEKL. Trimming left V 4 bases short and J 0 bases short, with 11 bases between. The CDR3 runs 15 residues. The chain's CDR3 is CASSRGQGSTDTQYF. The DNA for the CDR3 is TGCGCCAGCAGCCGGGGCCAGGGGAGCACAGATACGCAGTATTTT.

The genes are TRBV4-3 and TRBJ2-3; 9 bases align to TRBD2. This CDR3 has 18 residues. The V gene end was trimmed by 1 base and the J gene end by 1 base; junction bases not matched to a gene: 9. Looked up from germline, CDR1 is LGHNA and CDR2 is YSLEER. CDR3 DNA sequence: TGCGCCAGCAGCCAAGCTTACGGGCGGGAGGGCCGCACAGATACGCAGTATTTT. Amino acids: CASSQAYGREGRTDTQYF.

The J gene is TRBJ1-5, the V gene TRBV2, with D unclear. There are 14 residues in the CDR3. V was clipped by 1 base and J by 3 bases, with 7 bases between them. Germline assignment: CDR1 SNHLY and CDR2 FYNNEI. CDR3 bases: TGTGCCAGCAGTGAAGTAAAGTTCAATCAGCCCCAGCATTTT. Translation gives CASSEVKFNQPQHF.

The V gene is TRBV6-1, the J gene TRBJ1-2; 12 bases fit TRBD1. Germline CDR1 is MNHNS and CDR2 is SASEGT. The CDR3 extends over 15 amino acids. V shed 8 bases, J shed 2 bases, and the junction held 6 bases outside the gene matches. CDR3 region: CASGGQGAKNYGYTF. In DNA, the CDR3 is TGTGCCAGCGGGGGACAGGGGGCGAAGAACTATGGCTACACCTTC.

V is TRBV6-5 and J is TRBJ1-3, with D hard to call. V was clipped by 0 bases and J by 1 base, with 10 bases between them. Germline CDR1 and CDR2: MNHEY and SVGAGI. CDR3 size: 16 residues. The CDR3 DNA is TGTGCCAGCAGTTACTCCCCGGACGGTTCTGGAAACACCATATATTTT. This gives the protein CASSYSPDGSGNTIYF.

This CDR3 reads CASRGGSRYEQYF. The CDR3 nucleotides read TGTGCCAGCAGGGGCGGGAGTCGGTACGAGCAGTACTTC. The V and J genes are TRBV6-1 and TRBJ2-7, with 7 bases lining up with TRBD2. The CDR3 is 13 amino acids. V was clipped by 6 bases and J by 4 bases; unmatched bases: 6. Germline V gene lookup returns CDR1 MNHNS and CDR2 SASEGT.

The V and J genes are TRBV5-8 and TRBJ2-1, with D possibly TRBD1 on 5 matching bases. V was cut by 10 bases and J by 8 bases, with 13 bases left in between. Germline V gene sequence: CDR1 SGHTS, CDR2 YDEGEE. This CDR3 contains 11 residues. The CDR3: CAARRVHEQFF. CDR3 DNA sequence: TGTGCCGCTCGCAGGGTCCATGAGCAGTTCTTC.

The chain combines TRBV19 with TRBJ1-2; D is unclear. V lost 0 bases and J lost 8, with 13 bases in between. Germline V gene lookup returns CDR1 LNHDA and CDR2 SQIVND (reference sequence). The CDR3 spans 14 residues. CDR3 bases: TGTGCCAGTAGTATAGATCTGGGTATCAGCGGCTACACCTTC. It specifies CASSIDLGISGYTF.

This chain links TRBV9 with TRBJ2-7; weak D call: TRBD1 (7 bases). This CDR3 has 15 amino acids. V was pared by 0 bases and J by 2 bases, with 12 bases between. CDR1 SGDLS and CDR2 YYNGEE come from the germline V gene. The CDR3 spells CASSVGQGGPYEQYF. The CDR3 bases are TGTGCCAGCAGCGTAGGACAGGGAGGTCCCTACGAGCAGTACTTC.

The V and J genes are TRBV27 and TRBJ1-1; D call uncertain. CDR1 and CDR2 from the germline V gene are MNHEY and SMNVEV (reference sequence). The V and J ends lost 8 bases and 3 bases respectively, with 13 bases between them. This CDR3 spans 13 amino acids. The CDR3 coding sequence is TGTGCCAGCCAGTTAAGTGGGGACACTGAAGCTTTCTTT. It specifies CASQLSGDTEAFF.

V gene TRBV7-2 combines with J gene TRBJ2-7; D not certain. Trimming cost V 3 bases and J 4 bases, with 10 bases left between them. This CDR3 spans 13 amino acids. The germline V gene encodes CDR1 SGHTA and CDR2 FQGNSA. CDR3 sequence: CASSFTPRYEQYF. The CDR3 coding sequence is TGTGCCAGCAGCTTTACCCCGCGTTACGAGCAGTACTTC.

V usage is TRBV9 and J usage is TRBJ2-7; D is perhaps TRBD2 (6 bases). Germline V gene lookup returns CDR1 SGDLS and CDR2 YYNGEE. The V and J ends lost 4 bases and 0 bases respectively, with 14 bases between them. There are 15 residues in the CDR3. CDR3 DNA sequence: TGTGCCAGCAGCTTAGGGACTCAAAGCTCCTACGAGCAGTACTTC. Encoded protein: CASSLGTQSSYEQYF.

J is TRBJ1-4 and V is TRBV6-5; the D gene is possibly TRBD1 (5 bases). Germline V CDR1 and CDR2: MNHEY, SVGAGI. The CDR3 runs 14 residues. V was trimmed by 0 bases and J by 9 bases, leaving 11 bases between them. The CDR3 bases are TGTGCCAGCAGTTACTCGGCGGCAGGGCAAAAACTGTTTTTT. Protein: CASSYSAAGQKLFF.

The chain combines TRBV27 with TRBJ1-2; D gene ambiguous. The CDR3 is made up of 13 amino acids. Trimming left V 2 bases short and J 8 bases short, with 12 bases between. Germline V gene data show CDR1 as MNHEY and CDR2 as SMNVEV (reference sequence). The CDR3 sequence is CASSLNGGRGYTF. The DNA for the CDR3 is TGTGCCAGCAGTTTAAATGGAGGTAGGGGCTACACCTTC.

The chain carries TRBV27 and TRBJ2-3, with TRBD1 as a possible D gene (5 bases). V was clipped by 7 bases and J by 3 bases, with 14 bases between them. CDR1 is MNHEY and CDR2 is SMNVEV in the germline V gene (reference sequence). The CDR3 consists of 14 residues. CDR3 DNA: TGTGCCAGCACCCCCGTAGGGGCTACAGATACGCAGTATTTT. This codes for CASTPVGATDTQYF.

This chain joins TRBV28 and TRBJ2-2, with 12 bases aligning to TRBD2. Germline V lookup: CDR1 MDHEN, CDR2 SYDVKM. The V gene end was trimmed by 7 bases and the J gene end by 6 bases; junction bases not matched to a gene: 6. The CDR3 length is 15 residues. The CDR3 nucleotides are TGTGCCAGCACTCGGGCTAGCGGGAGGGCCGGGGAGCTGTTTTTT. This codes for CASTRASGRAGELFF.

This rearrangement joins TRBV20-1 to TRBJ1-1; D is unresolved. The length of the CDR3 is 11 residues. Germline V lookup: CDR1 DFQATT, CDR2 SNEGSKA (reference sequence). Trimming pared 6 bases from V and 6 bases from J, leaving 11 bases between. The CDR3 is CSARRPAEAFF. As DNA, the CDR3 is TGCAGTGCGCGGCGACCGGCTGAAGCTTTCTTT.

The chain is built from TRBV7-2 and TRBJ2-3, with 9 bases aligning to TRBD2. The V gene's germline CDR1 is SGHTA and CDR2 FQGNSA. The length of the CDR3 is 14 residues. V gave up 6 bases and J gave up 5 bases; unmatched junction bases: 6. CDR3 in amino acids: CASSHSGRLDTQYF. CDR3 bases: TGTGCCAGCAGTCATAGCGGGAGATTAGATACGCAGTATTTT.

This rearrangement joins TRBV2 to TRBJ2-4; D call uncertain. The V end was cut by 2 bases, the J end by 0 bases, with 5 bases between. In germline, CDR1 is SNHLY, CDR2 FYNNEI. The CDR3 is made up of 14 amino acids. The DNA of the CDR3 is TGTGCCAGCAGTGAAAGGCGAGCCAAAAACATTCAGTACTTC. Amino acid sequence: CASSERRAKNIQYF.

This clone has more than one count but fewer than ten. The chain recombines TRBV7-9 with TRBJ1-2, with D uncertain. CDR3 length equals 12 residues. The V end was cut by 6 bases, the J end by 6 bases, with 11 bases between. The germline V gene encodes CDR1 SEHNR and CDR2 FQNEAQ (reference sequence). The CDR3 DNA reads as TGTGCCAGCAGATCAATGGAGGATGGCTACACCTTC. It translates to CASRSMEDGYTF.

This clone occurred once. The J gene is TRBJ2-3, the V gene TRBV4-2; D unclear. Germline V gene lookup returns CDR1 LGHNA and CDR2 YNFKEQ. This CDR3 is 14 amino acids long. Trimming cost V 0 bases and J 6 bases, with 10 bases left between them. CDR3 DNA: TGTGCCAGCAGCCAAGATACGAGGCCCGATACGCAGTATTTT. This codes for CASSQDTRPDTQYF.

The rearrangement joins TRBV30 to TRBJ2-7; 7 bases are shared with TRBD2. Looked up from germline, CDR1 is GTSNPN and CDR2 is SVGIG (reference sequence). V lost 0 bases, J lost 1 base, and 3 bases stayed unmatched. CDR3 length: 14 amino acids. This chain's CDR3 is CAWSVAGTSYEQYF. The CDR3 DNA follows: TGTGCCTGGAGTGTAGCGGGGACTTCCTACGAGCAGTACTTC.